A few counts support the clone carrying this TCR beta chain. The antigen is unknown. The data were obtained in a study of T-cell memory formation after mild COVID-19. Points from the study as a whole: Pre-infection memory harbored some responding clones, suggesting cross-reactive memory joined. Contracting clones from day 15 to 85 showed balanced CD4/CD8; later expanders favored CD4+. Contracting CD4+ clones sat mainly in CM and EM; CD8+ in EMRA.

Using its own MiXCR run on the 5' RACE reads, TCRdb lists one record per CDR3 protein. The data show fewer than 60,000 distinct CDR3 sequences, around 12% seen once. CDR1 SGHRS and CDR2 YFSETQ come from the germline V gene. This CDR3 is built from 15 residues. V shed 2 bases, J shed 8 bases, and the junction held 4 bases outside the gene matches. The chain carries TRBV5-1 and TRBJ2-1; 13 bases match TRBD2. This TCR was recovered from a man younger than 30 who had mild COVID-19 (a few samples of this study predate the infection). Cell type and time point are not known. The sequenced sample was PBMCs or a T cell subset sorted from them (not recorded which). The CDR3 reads CASSFTSGGAYEQFF. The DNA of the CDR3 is TGCGCCAGCAGCTTTACTAGCGGGGGGGCATATGAGCAGTTCTTC.